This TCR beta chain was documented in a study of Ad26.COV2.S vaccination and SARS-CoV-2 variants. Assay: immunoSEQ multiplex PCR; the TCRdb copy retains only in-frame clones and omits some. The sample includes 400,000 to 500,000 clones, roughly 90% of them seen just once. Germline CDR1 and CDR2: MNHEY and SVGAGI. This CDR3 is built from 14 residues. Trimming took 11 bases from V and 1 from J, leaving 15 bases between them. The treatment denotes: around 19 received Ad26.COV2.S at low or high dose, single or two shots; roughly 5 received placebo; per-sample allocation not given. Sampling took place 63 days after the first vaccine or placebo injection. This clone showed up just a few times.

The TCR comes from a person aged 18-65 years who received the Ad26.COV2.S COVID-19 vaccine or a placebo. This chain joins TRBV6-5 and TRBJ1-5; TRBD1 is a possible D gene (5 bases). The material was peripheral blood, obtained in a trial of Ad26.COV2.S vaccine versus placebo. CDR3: CAPEGVRSNQPQHF. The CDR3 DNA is TGTGCCCCCGAAGGGGTTCGGAGCAATCAGCCCCAGCATTTT.